Included here is one T cell receptor beta chain sequence, with context. This entry comes from a study of blood T cells in healthy people across ages. Germline CDR1 and CDR2: SGDLS and YYNGEE. J gave up 0 bases and V 4 bases, and 11 bases lay outside the gene matches. The CDR3 extends over 20 amino acids. A J-beta primer mix and a sample-barcoded 5' primer were used in a second PCR of about 7 to 12 cycles. The authors tagged each cDNA molecule using a template-switch adaptor with 12 random nucleotides. In TCRdb, the 5' RACE reads were re-called with MiXCR into one record per CDR3 protein. This table has 850,000 to 1,000,000 distinct CDR3 sequences, roughly 43% appearing once.

V and J are TRBV9 and TRBJ2-1; 15 positions agree with TRBD2. The receptor's source is a man aged 30 to 45 in good health. The sequenced material came from blood. The CDR3: CASSPGTSGGIRSSYNEQFF. In DNA form, the CDR3 reads TGTGCCAGCAGCCCTGGGACTAGCGGGGGGATCAGGAGCTCCTACAATGAGCAGTTCTTC.